These 32 T cell receptor beta chains originate from one sample sequenced in a study of patients and donors after allogeneic stem cell transplantation. Using its own MiXCR run on the RT-PCR reads, TCRdb lists one record per CDR3 protein. The table has roughly 880,000 distinct CDR3 sequences, roughly 18% seen once. The source material was blood, either unsorted or a sorted T cell fraction (not recorded which). These receptors were taken from a human donor who was either an allogeneic HSCT recipient or a stem cell or donor lymphocyte infusion donor (not recorded which). It is not recorded whose cells these are; they may come from a transplant donor.

This chain joins TRBV19 and TRBJ1-1, with D perhaps matching TRBD1 (5 bases). Per germline, CDR1 LNHDA and CDR2 SQIVND (reference sequence). The CDR3 covers 15 residues. Trimming removed 6 bases from V and 3 bases from J, with 17 bases in between. The CDR3 is CASRQQGTGDTEAFF. The CDR3 nucleotides are TGTGCCAGTAGGCAGCAAGGGACTGGGGACACTGAAGCTTTCTTT.

This clonotype was found many times. The chain recombines TRBV4-2 with TRBJ2-7; 10 bases are a match to TRBD1. The J segment lost 4 bases and the V segment lost 1 base, leaving 4 bases of the junction unmatched. Germline assignment: CDR1 LGHNA and CDR2 YNFKEQ. The CDR3 sequence is 15 residues long. The CDR3 protein is CASSQVGTGVYEQYF. The CDR3 region has the DNA TGTGCCAGCAGCCAAGTTGGGACAGGGGTATACGAGCAGTACTTC.

This clonotype was counted many times. The CDR3 protein is CASSRDRSYGYTF. The CDR3, as DNA: TGTGCCAGCAGCCGGGACAGATCCTATGGCTACACCTTC. The chain combines TRBV6-1 with TRBJ1-2; 7 bases match TRBD1. The CDR3 runs 13 residues. V lost 6 bases and J lost 4; bases outside the gene matches: 5. Germline V gene sequence: CDR1 MNHNS, CDR2 SASEGT.

This rearrangement joins TRBV30 to TRBJ1-1; a possible D gene is TRBD1 (5 bases). Trimming left V 0 bases short and J 0 bases short, with 11 bases between. The CDR3 is 15 residues long. Germline V gene data show CDR1 as GTSNPN and CDR2 as SVGIG (reference sequence). The CDR3 nucleotides read TGTGCCTGGAGTGTAGGGGTTCCCTTGAACACTGAAGCTTTCTTT. Protein: CAWSVGVPLNTEAFF.

The rearrangement joins TRBV2 to TRBJ2-1; D may be TRBD2 (6 bases). V gave up 3 bases and J gave up 7 bases, with 13 bases separating them. From germline, CDR1 is SNHLY and CDR2 FYNNEI. This CDR3 has 14 residues. The CDR3 loop reads CASSDVMGRNEQFF. The CDR3, as DNA: TGTGCCAGCAGTGACGTTATGGGGAGGAATGAGCAGTTCTTC.

This clonotype occurred a few times. V and J are TRBV7-9 and TRBJ2-1, with a tentative D call TRBD2 (6 bases). The V gene's germline CDR1 is SEHNR and CDR2 FQNEAQ (reference sequence). The CDR3 consists of 14 residues. Trimming left V 6 bases short and J 8 bases short, with 17 bases between. The CDR3 nucleotides read TGTGCCAGCAGTCAGACTAGTTTTCCTGATGAGCAGTTCTTC. Its protein is CASSQTSFPDEQFF.

The chain joins TRBV2 to TRBJ2-2; no firm D call. CDR1 is SNHLY, CDR2 FYNNEI, per germline. V gave up 6 bases and J gave up 0 bases, with 5 bases separating them. There are 13 residues in the CDR3. In nucleotides, the CDR3 is TGTGCCAGCAGGATCGCGAACACCGGGGAGCTGTTTTTT. It is translated as CASRIANTGELFF.

This clonotype occurred a few times. The gene calls are TRBV11-1 and TRBJ2-1; D gene uncertain. The CDR3 has 12 amino acids. Between the trimmed V and J ends, which lost 5 bases and 13 bases, there was a span of 15 bases. Germline CDR1 reads SGHAT; CDR2 reads FQDESV (reference sequence). CDR3 amino acids: CASSMRTSSQFF. CDR3 sequence (DNA): TGTGCCAGCAGCATGAGGACGAGTAGTCAGTTCTTC.

The V call is TRBV30, the J call TRBJ2-3; D call uncertain. The germline gives CDR1 GTSNPN, CDR2 SVGIG (reference sequence). The CDR3 spans 12 residues. V was clipped by 0 bases and J by 0 bases, with 1 base between them. CDR3 in amino acids: CAWSVSTDTQYF. The CDR3 nucleotides are TGTGCCTGGAGTGTTAGCACAGATACGCAGTATTTT.

The chain employs TRBV4-3 and TRBJ2-7; D may be TRBD1 or TRBD2 (5 bases each). V was cut by 0 bases and J by 2 bases, with 11 bases left in between. Looked up from germline, CDR1 is LGHNA and CDR2 is YSLEER. CDR3 length equals 15 residues. The CDR3 coding sequence is TGCGCCAGCAGCCAAGAGGGGACGCGGGCCTACGAGCAGTACTTC. Amino acids: CASSQEGTRAYEQYF.

This clonotype came up a few times. The V gene is TRBV12-3 or TRBV12-4, the J gene TRBJ1-5; TRBD1 might be the D (6 bases). The CDR3 spans 15 residues. V lost 2 bases, J lost 5 bases, and 13 bases lay in between. The chain's CDR3 is CASSLTAGEHQPQHF. CDR3 sequence (DNA): TGTGCCAGCAGTTTAACGGCAGGGGAGCATCAGCCCCAGCATTTT.

This rearrangement joins TRBV6-5 to TRBJ1-4, with D unclear. This CDR3 is built from 15 residues. CDR1 and CDR2 from the germline V gene are MNHEY and SVGAGI. V was trimmed by 0 bases and J by 3 bases, leaving 8 bases between them. CDR3: CASSYSVLPNEKLFF. Written as DNA, the CDR3 is TGTGCCAGCAGTTACTCGGTGTTACCTAATGAAAAACTGTTTTTT.

This clonotype was seen once. This sequence joins TRBV7-6 and TRBJ1-6; D is unresolved. Germline V gene data show CDR1 as SGHVS and CDR2 as FNYEAQ. This CDR3 has 15 amino acids. V was trimmed by 6 bases and J by 0 bases, leaving 9 bases between them. CDR3 sequence: CASSNLSSYNSPLHF. The CDR3 DNA sequence: TGTGCCAGCAGTAACCTGAGCTCCTATAATTCACCCCTCCACTTT.

The DNA of the CDR3 is TGCAGTGCTGGCCTTGACAGGGCCCAAGAGACCCAGTACTTC. Its protein is CSAGLDRAQETQYF. This chain uses TRBV20-1 with TRBJ2-5; TRBD1 agrees at 7 bases. The CDR3 has 14 amino acids. V lost 5 bases and J lost 1; bases outside the gene matches: 7. CDR1 and CDR2 from the germline V gene are DFQATT and SNEGSKA (reference sequence).

V and J are TRBV9 and TRBJ2-5; D may match TRBD1 or TRBD2 (6 bases each). Looked up from germline, CDR1 is SGDLS and CDR2 is YYNGEE. Trimming removed 0 bases at V and 2 bases at J, with 14 bases between. This CDR3 comprises 16 residues. The CDR3 reads CASSVGGAGTQETQYF. The CDR3 DNA reads TGTGCCAGCAGCGTAGGAGGGGCGGGGACACAAGAGACCCAGTACTTC.

This clonotype was observed a handful of times. The chain recombines TRBV20-1 with TRBJ1-6; 10 bases line up with TRBD1. The V segment lost 5 bases and the J segment 10 bases; nucleotides outside the gene matches: 8. Per the germline V gene, CDR1 is DFQATT and CDR2 is SNEGSKA (reference sequence). CDR3 size: 14 residues. In DNA form, the CDR3 reads TGCAGTGCTTACCGGGACAGGGGAGACTCACCCCTCCACTTT. Its protein product is CSAYRDRGDSPLHF.

The genes are TRBV14 and TRBJ2-1; D could derive from TRBD1 or TRBD2 (5 bases each). This CDR3 is 15 amino acids long. Germline CDR1 is SGHDN and CDR2 is FVKESK. The germline V and J ends were trimmed by 4 bases and 0 bases, with 10 bases remaining between them. The DNA for the CDR3 is TGTGCCAGCAGCCGGACCGGGACCTCCTACAATGAGCAGTTCTTC. It encodes CASSRTGTSYNEQFF.

CDR3 nucleotides: TGTGCCAGCAGGCCCGGGACAGGGCACCACGAGCAGTACTTC. Residues: CASRPGTGHHEQYF. The rearrangement uses TRBV27 and TRBJ2-7; 9 bases align to TRBD1. The V gene's germline CDR1 is MNHEY and CDR2 SMNVEV (reference sequence). CDR3 length: 14 amino acids. The V and J ends lost 6 bases and 5 bases, in that order; junction bases with no gene match: 8.

The chain combines TRBV9 with TRBJ1-2; D is ambiguous. Trimming stripped 2 bases from V and 4 bases from J, with 9 bases between. The CDR3 length is 13 residues. Germline V gene lookup returns CDR1 SGDLS and CDR2 YYNGEE. For the CDR3, the DNA is TGTGCCAGCAGCGTCGGTAGTTCCTATGGCTACACCTTC. Protein sequence: CASSVGSSYGYTF.

Ten or more counts support this clonotype. The chain's CDR3 is CASSQSTSGMYTDTQYF. The CDR3 coding sequence is TGCGCCAGCAGCCAATCGACTAGCGGGATGTACACAGATACGCAGTATTTT. The rearrangement uses TRBV4-1 and TRBJ2-3; TRBD2 aligns across 11 bases. Germline-derived CDR1 and CDR2 are MGHRA and YSYEKL. The CDR3 is 17 residues long. Germline trimming cut 2 bases from V and 2 bases from J; bases unmatched to any gene: 6.

This clonotype was detected a few times. The rearrangement links TRBV5-1 to TRBJ2-3; TRBD2 aligns across 7 bases. Germline CDR1 SGHRS, CDR2 YFSETQ. The V and J ends lost 2 bases and 4 bases, in that order; junction bases with no gene match: 7. CDR3 length: 15 residues. CDR3 sequence: CASSLGGSRADTQYF. CDR3 nucleotides: TGCGCCAGCAGCTTAGGCGGGAGTCGTGCAGATACGCAGTATTTT.

This chain connects TRBV5-8 to TRBJ1-2, with 7 nucleotides matching TRBD1. V dropped 1 base and J dropped 4; count of bases not matched to a gene: 10. The CDR3 totals 16 residues. The V gene's germline CDR1 is SGHTS and CDR2 YDEGEE. The CDR3 sequence: CASSLYRDRPFYGYTF. CDR3 bases: TGTGCCAGCAGCTTGTACCGGGACAGACCATTCTATGGCTACACCTTC.

This clonotype was seen more than once but under ten times. The rearrangement uses TRBV30 and TRBJ1-1; D remains ambiguous. CDR3 length equals 13 residues. Per the germline V gene, CDR1 is GTSNPN and CDR2 is SVGIG (reference sequence). Trimming left V 0 bases short and J 7 bases short, with 12 bases between. The CDR3 coding sequence is TGTGCCTGGAGTGTTAACCGGGGTGATGAAGCTTTCTTT. It translates to CAWSVNRGDEAFF.

The V and J genes are TRBV5-6 and TRBJ1-2, with TRBD1 identical over 7 bases. The CDR3 loop spans 16 amino acids. With V trimmed by 1 base and J by 4 bases, 10 bases remained unmatched. The V gene's germline CDR1 is SGHDT and CDR2 YYEEEE. CDR3 in DNA: TGTGCCAGCAGCTTGAGGGAAACTACAGGGGCCTATGGCTACACCTTC. Amino acid sequence: CASSLRETTGAYGYTF.

In this sample, this clonotype turned up a few times. The V call is TRBV20-1, the J call TRBJ2-3; D is tentatively TRBD1 or TRBD2 (5 bases each). CDR1 is DFQATT, CDR2 SNEGSKA, per germline (reference sequence). This CDR3 contains 13 residues. Trimming pared 6 bases from V and 4 bases from J, leaving 14 bases between. CDR3 region: CSAQGRGPDTQYF. The CDR3 coding sequence is TGCAGTGCCCAGGGCCGGGGTCCAGATACGCAGTATTTT.

The table lists this clonotype with a few counts. The chain uses TRBV11-3 and TRBJ2-2; D possibly corresponds to TRBD1 (6 bases). The germline V gene has CDR1 SGHNT and CDR2 YENEEA. V dropped 5 bases and J dropped 3 bases, with 16 bases sitting between them. The CDR3 contains 16 residues. The CDR3 sequence: CASSKGERGDTGELFF. The CDR3 DNA sequence: TGTGCCAGCAGCAAGGGGGAGAGGGGAGACACCGGGGAGCTGTTTTTT. Full variable domain (rest looked up from reference TRBV11-3 and TRBJ2-2): EAGVVQSPRYKIIEKKQPVAFWCNPISGHNTLYWYLQNLGQGPELLIRYENEEAVDDSQLPKDRFSAERLKGVDSTLKIQPAELGDSAVYLCASSKGERGDTGELFFGEGSRLTVL.

In nucleotides, the CDR3 is TGTGCCAGCAGCTTGCCCTCTAGCGGGAGATCCTACGAGCAGTACTTC. Its translation: CASSLPSSGRSYEQYF. The chain links TRBV7-3 to TRBJ2-7; 10 bases fit TRBD2. This CDR3 contains 16 residues. Germline CDR1 SGHTA, CDR2 FQGTGA. Trimming took 3 bases from V and 1 from J; bases not matched to a gene: 6.

In this sample, this clonotype turned up a few times. V is TRBV5-6 and J is TRBJ1-5; TRBD1 might be the D (5 bases). CDR3 length: 15 residues. V shed 4 bases and J shed 7 bases, with 18 bases lying between them. Germline CDR1 SGHDT, CDR2 YYEEEE. The CDR3 sequence: CASSPGILGGQPQHF. DNA for the CDR3: TGTGCCAGCAGCCCTGGGATCTTGGGGGGACAGCCCCAGCATTTT.

The genes are TRBV27 and TRBJ2-3; D not certain. The germline gives CDR1 MNHEY, CDR2 SMNVEV (reference sequence). Trimming took 1 base from V and 2 from J, leaving 13 bases between them. There are 16 residues in the CDR3. CDR3 residues: CASSLFGQSNTDTQYF. The CDR3 nucleotides read TGTGCCAGCAGTTTATTCGGCCAGTCCAACACAGATACGCAGTATTTT.

The CDR3 region has the DNA TGTGCCAGCAGCGTAGGTCACAGCCAAGAGACCCAGTACTTC. Translating gives CASSVGHSQETQYF. The genes are TRBV9 and TRBJ2-5; no definite D call. Trimming shortened V by 0 bases and J by 1 base, and 7 bases separated the two germline ends. Germline CDR1 SGDLS, CDR2 YYNGEE. This CDR3 contains 14 residues.

This clonotype has only a few counts. This chain's CDR3 is CASSYSSFWTETYEQYF. Written as DNA, the CDR3 is TGTGCCAGCAGTTACTCCTCCTTTTGGACGGAAACTTACGAGCAGTACTTC. The chain couples TRBV6-5 to TRBJ2-7; D gene unclear. This CDR3 has 17 amino acids. The V gene's germline CDR1 is MNHEY and CDR2 SVGAGI. V lost 0 bases and J 4 bases, leaving 19 bases between the germline ends.

This clonotype was counted only a few times. Here the CDR3 reads CASTTGGAGNNEQFF. The DNA for the CDR3 is TGTGCCAGTACTACTGGCGGGGCAGGGAATAATGAGCAGTTCTTC. The chain combines TRBV19 with TRBJ2-1; a possible D gene is TRBD2 (6 bases). This CDR3 contains 15 residues. V was clipped by 7 bases and J by 7 bases, with 20 bases between them. Germline CDR1 LNHDA, CDR2 SQIVND (reference sequence).